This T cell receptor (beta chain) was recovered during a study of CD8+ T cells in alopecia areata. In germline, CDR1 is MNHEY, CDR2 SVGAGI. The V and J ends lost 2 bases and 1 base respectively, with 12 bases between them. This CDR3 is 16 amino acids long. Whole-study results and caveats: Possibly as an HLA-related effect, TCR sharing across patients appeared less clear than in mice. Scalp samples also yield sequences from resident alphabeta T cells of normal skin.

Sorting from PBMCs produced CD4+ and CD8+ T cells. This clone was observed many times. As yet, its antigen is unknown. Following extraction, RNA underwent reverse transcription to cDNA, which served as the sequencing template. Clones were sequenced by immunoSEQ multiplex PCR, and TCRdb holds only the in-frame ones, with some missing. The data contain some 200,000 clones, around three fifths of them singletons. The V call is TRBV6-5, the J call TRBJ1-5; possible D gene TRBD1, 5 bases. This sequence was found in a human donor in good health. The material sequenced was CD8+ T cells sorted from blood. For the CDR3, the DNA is TGTGCCAGCAGTTACGGGGCGGGGGACAGCAATCAGCCCCAGCATTTT. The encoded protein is CASSYGAGDSNQPQHF.